This passage covers 16 T cell receptor beta chains from one sample sequenced in a study of OX40 agonist ivuxolimab in advanced cancers. Using immunoSEQ multiplex PCR, the repertoire was profiled, and TCRdb retains in-frame clones only, with some absent. This sample has roughly 60,000 clones; more than 80% occur once, and the top ten carry 11% to 15%. The source material was CD4+ or CD8+ T cells sorted from blood, sampled in a trial of the OX40 agonist ivuxolimab. The receptors derive from an adult with an advanced solid tumor such as melanoma, head and neck, liver or kidney cancer.

The chain joins TRBV15 to TRBJ2-1; 7 nucleotides agree with TRBD2. CDR3 length: 15 amino acids. J gave up 3 bases and V 3 bases, and 5 bases lay outside the gene matches. Germline loops: CDR1 LNHNV, CDR2 YYDKDF (reference sequence). This CDR3 is CATSSRAGSYNEQFF. The CDR3 coding sequence is TGTGCCACCAGCAGCCGAGCGGGAAGCTACAATGAGCAGTTCTTC.

This clone appeared once. The chain employs TRBV7-9 and TRBJ1-2; D gene ambiguous. V was cut by 7 bases and J by 5 bases, with 14 bases left in between. Germline-derived CDR1 and CDR2 are SEHNR and FQNEAQ (reference sequence). This CDR3 region has 13 residues. Written as DNA, the CDR3 is TGTGCCAGCACCCTGGGTATTCAATATGGCTACACCTTC. Translated: CASTLGIQYGYTF.

V is TRBV15 and J is TRBJ2-2; TRBD2 aligns across 7 bases. V shed 1 base and J 4 bases; nucleotides not matched to a gene: 6. The CDR3 totals 16 residues. CDR1 and CDR2 from the germline V gene are LNHNV and YYDKDF (reference sequence). The CDR3 loop reads CATSRVAGGGTGELFF. Written as DNA, the CDR3 is TGTGCCACCAGCAGAGTAGCGGGTGGGGGCACCGGGGAGCTGTTTTTT. Full variable domain (remainder filled in from reference TRBV15 and TRBJ2-2): DAMVIQNPRYQVTQFGKPVTLSCSQTLNHNVMYWYQQKSSQAPKLLFHYYDKDFNNEADTPDNFQSRRPNTSFCFLDIRSPGLGDTAMYLCATSRVAGGGTGELFFGEGSRLTVL.

The rearrangement uses TRBV4-2 and TRBJ1-4; unclear D gene. Germline V gene lookup returns CDR1 LGHNA and CDR2 YNFKEQ. CDR3 length equals 16 residues. V lost 3 bases and J lost 1, with 12 bases in between. The CDR3 reads CASSHGPGQTNEKLFF. In nucleotides, the CDR3 is TGTGCCAGCAGCCATGGCCCAGGCCAAACTAATGAAAAACTGTTTTTT.

The gene calls are TRBV6-6 and TRBJ2-2; 8 nucleotides match TRBD1. The CDR3 totals 14 residues. V gave up 10 bases and J gave up 4 bases; unmatched junction bases: 8. The V gene's germline CDR1 is MNHNY and CDR2 SVGAGI (reference sequence). The CDR3 region is CAISLDRATGELFF. The CDR3 region has the DNA TGTGCCATTTCCTTGGACAGGGCCACCGGGGAGCTGTTTTTT.

The CDR3 nucleotides read TGTGCCAGCAGCTTAGATACCTCAGATACGCAGTATTTT. It encodes CASSLDTSDTQYF. The rearrangement links TRBV7-6 to TRBJ2-3; no firm D call. V lost 1 base and J 4 bases, leaving 6 bases between the germline ends. The CDR3 consists of 13 residues. Germline V lookup: CDR1 SGHVS, CDR2 FNYEAQ.

The J gene is TRBJ1-1, the V gene TRBV29-1, with TRBD1 matching over 7 bases. The CDR3 totals 13 residues. V lost 6 bases and J lost 2; bases outside the gene matches: 6. Germline CDR1 and CDR2: SQVTM and ANQGSEA. The CDR3 sequence: CSVSDRVNTEAFF. The CDR3 DNA sequence: TGCAGCGTGTCAGACAGGGTTAACACTGAAGCTTTCTTT.

This chain uses TRBV29-1 with TRBJ2-1; D might be TRBD1 (5 bases). Germline V gene lookup returns CDR1 SQVTM and CDR2 ANQGSEA. CDR3 length: 12 amino acids. V shed 5 bases and J shed 5 bases, with 10 bases lying between them. CDR3 sequence (DNA): TGCAGCGTTTTGACAGAGAACAATGAGCAGTTCTTC. This sequence encodes CSVLTENNEQFF.

The genes are TRBV2 and TRBJ2-5; 7 bases agree with TRBD1. V shed 5 bases, J shed 2 bases, and the junction held 5 bases outside the gene matches. The CDR3 runs to 14 residues. CDR1 and CDR2 from the germline V gene are SNHLY and FYNNEI. The CDR3 DNA reads TGTGCCAGCAGTCGGGACAGTAGACAAGAGACCCAGTACTTC. Translating gives CASSRDSRQETQYF.

The V and J genes are TRBV10-2 and TRBJ2-7; D gene uncertain. The CDR3 covers 12 residues. Germline CDR1 WSHSY, CDR2 SAAADI. V lost 4 bases, J lost 2 bases, and 6 bases lay in between. Written as DNA, the CDR3 is TGCGCCAGCAGTGTGTGGGCCTACGAGCAGTACTTC. As protein: CASSVWAYEQYF.

For the CDR3, the DNA is TGTGCCAGCGCACCAGGGGGCAGTAGGAACACTGAAGCTTTCTTT. It specifies CASAPGGSRNTEAFF. The rearrangement links TRBV28 to TRBJ1-1, with TRBD1 matching 8 bases. V lost 8 bases, J lost 1 base, and 9 bases stayed unmatched. CDR3 length equals 15 residues. Germline values: CDR1 MDHEN, CDR2 SYDVKM.

This sequence joins TRBV11-2 and TRBJ1-4; D ambiguous. Germline values: CDR1 SGHAT, CDR2 FQNNGV. This CDR3 region has 15 residues. Trimming removed 4 bases from V and 0 bases from J, with 9 bases in between. The CDR3 reads CASSSDGATNEKLFF. The CDR3 region has the DNA TGTGCCAGCAGCTCAGACGGCGCAACTAATGAAAAACTGTTTTTT.

The rearrangement uses TRBV23-1 and TRBJ2-7; the D gene could be TRBD1 or TRBD2 (5 bases each). TRBV23-1 is classed as an ORF, of uncertain function. Trimming removed 6 bases at V and 2 bases at J, with 14 bases between. This CDR3 comprises 14 residues. CDR3: CASSLRDGPYEQYF. DNA of the CDR3: TGCGCCAGCAGCCTCCGGGACGGGCCCTACGAGCAGTACTTC.

This chain links TRBV19 with TRBJ1-2; 9 bases are shared with TRBD1. Germline trimming cut 6 bases from V and 4 bases from J; bases unmatched to any gene: 15. The germline gives CDR1 LNHDA, CDR2 SQIVND (reference sequence). There are 17 residues in the CDR3. Written as DNA, the CDR3 is TGTGCCAGTAGCTCCCCCCCCGGGACAGGGAGTGGCTATGGCTACACCTTC. Translation gives CASSSPPGTGSGYGYTF.

The rearrangement links TRBV18 to TRBJ2-6, with D maybe TRBD2 (5 bases). The CDR3 is 19 residues long. V was clipped by 2 bases and J by 0 bases, with 17 bases between them. CDR1 is KGHSH and CDR2 is LQKENI in the germline V gene. The CDR3 spells CASSPSTGSPISGANVLTF. In nucleotides, the CDR3 is TGTGCCAGCTCACCAAGCACGGGGTCTCCAATCTCTGGGGCCAACGTCCTGACTTTC.

V is TRBV5-1 and J is TRBJ2-7; 7 bases fit TRBD2. The CDR3 has 14 amino acids. Losses at the gene ends were 4 bases for V and 3 bases for J; bases not matched to a gene: 7. CDR1 and CDR2 from the germline V gene are SGHRS and YFSETQ. The CDR3 DNA is TGCGCCAGCAGCCTGGGAGGGCTAAGCTACGAGCAGTACTTC. It is translated as CASSLGGLSYEQYF.